This T cell receptor (beta chain) comes out of a study of CD8 T cells in Susac syndrome (dated by TCRdb to between 2018 and 2020). Regarding the research as a whole: Of the Susac syndrome patients who were sequenced, six had clinically active disease and roughly eight were in clinical remission. Susac syndrome patients were therapy-naive, on corticosteroids (some also receiving IVIg), or on IVIg alone at blood withdrawal. Repertoire sequencing was used to test whether CD8+ T cell activation and differentiation in Susac syndrome was antigen driven.

About this clonotype: Its antigen is still unknown. Qualities for individual bases were not recorded, and no much larger clone is one base off.

RNA was extracted with the RNeasy kit and roughly 0.5 to 1 ug was reverse transcribed using random hexamers. The immunoSEQ multiplex PCR assay, which covers 54 Vbeta and 13 Jbeta segments, was used to amplify TCR beta CDR3 regions. To correct PCR amplification bias, a synthetic template baseline was used for both primer optimization and computational correction. The source study handled its data this way. Reads were annotated to V, D and J genes per IMGT and analyzed with immunoSEQ Analyzer, keeping only productive sequences. Clonality was computed as one minus Shannon entropy normalized by log2 of the number of productive unique sequences. For each patient and control, public and private clones were evaluated among the 100 most prevalent clones. A clone was defined as Susac-specific if it was absent from the healthy and MS cohorts, from more than 850 published viral clones and from other ImmuneACCESS disease sequences. TCRdb reworked the public reads: Q25 trimming with fastp, MiXCR clone assembly, productive beta chains retained. For every CDR3 protein sequence, its rows merge into one entry that carries the most common genes and DNA. TCRdb's processing, not the authors', yielded these V and J calls. The sample contains over 150,000 distinct CDR3 sequences, about 96% of them found a single time. The ten top clones hold around 0.12% of the sample.

Peripheral blood CD8+ and CD4+ T cells from healthy donors, Susac syndrome patients and multiple sclerosis patients were profiled using high-throughput TCR beta sequencing. Susac syndrome patients met recently defined diagnostic criteria for definite or probable disease. Bulk CD8+ and CD4+ T cells were purified by magnetic negative isolation, while CD8+ TEMRA cells were enriched using FACS. Blood was collected in EDTA tubes and processed within 24 hours, with PBMCs isolated through density gradient centrifugation. PBMCs intended for TCR sequencing were cryopreserved in liquid nitrogen and were subsequently thawed in a 37 degrees C water bath. The sorted or isolated CD4+, CD8+ and CD8+ TEMRA cells had a purity of 90% or higher. Study-wide conclusions, independent of this receptor: The CD4+ T cell repertoire of patients with Susac syndrome showed no detectable clonal expansion. The number of individuals in the TCR sequencing and HLA analysis was acknowledged as relatively small.

The clonotype was recovered from a human donor with Susac syndrome. Sequenced sample: CD4+ T cells from PBMCs.

For the CDR3, the sequence is CASKGGPTDTQYF. In nucleotides, the sequence is TGTGCCAGCAAGGGGGGCCCCACAGATACGCAGTATTTT. In this chain, TRBV28 is recombined with TRBJ2-3, with the D assignment possibly TRBD1 or TRBD2, given 6 matching bases for each. From the germline V gene, CDR1 is MDHEN and CDR2 is SYDVKM. The CDR3 covers 13 residues, taking in both the cysteine and the phenylalanine. Only the CDR3 DNA is retained, 39 bases long and in frame from the first base. The V and J ends are trimmed by 7 bases and 2 bases, leaving 10 bases between them.